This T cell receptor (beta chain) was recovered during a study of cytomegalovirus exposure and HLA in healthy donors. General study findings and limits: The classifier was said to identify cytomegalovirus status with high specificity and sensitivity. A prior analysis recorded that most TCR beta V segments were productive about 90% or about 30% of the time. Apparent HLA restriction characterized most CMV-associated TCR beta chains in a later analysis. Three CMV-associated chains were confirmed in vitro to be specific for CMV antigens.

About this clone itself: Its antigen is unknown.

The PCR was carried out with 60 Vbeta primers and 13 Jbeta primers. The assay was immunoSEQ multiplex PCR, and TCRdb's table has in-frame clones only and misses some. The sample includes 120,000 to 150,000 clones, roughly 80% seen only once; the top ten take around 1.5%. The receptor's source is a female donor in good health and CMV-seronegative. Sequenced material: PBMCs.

This chain's CDR3 is CASSLAQGKNTGELFF. In nucleotides, the CDR3 is TGTGCCAGCAGCTTGGCTCAGGGGAAAAACACCGGGGAGCTGTTTTTT. The rearrangement joins TRBV5-6 to TRBJ2-2; possible D gene TRBD1, 6 bases. The germline V gene encodes CDR1 SGHDT and CDR2 YYEEEE. The CDR3 extends over 16 amino acids. Trimming removed 0 bases from V and 2 bases from J, with 11 bases in between.